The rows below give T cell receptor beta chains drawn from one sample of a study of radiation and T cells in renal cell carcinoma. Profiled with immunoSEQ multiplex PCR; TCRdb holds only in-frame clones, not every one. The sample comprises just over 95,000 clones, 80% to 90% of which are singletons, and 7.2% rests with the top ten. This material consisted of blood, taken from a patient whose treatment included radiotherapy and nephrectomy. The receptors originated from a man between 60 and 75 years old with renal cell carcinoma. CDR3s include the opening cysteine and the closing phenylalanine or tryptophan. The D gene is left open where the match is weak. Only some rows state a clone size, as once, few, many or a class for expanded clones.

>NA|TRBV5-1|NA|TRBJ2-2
TGCGCCAGCAGTGGAGGGGCCCTCACCGGGGAGCTGTTTTTT
CASSGGALTGELFF
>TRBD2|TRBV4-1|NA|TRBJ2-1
TGCGCCAGCAGCCAAGATCGACTAGCGGGAGTTAATGAGCAGTTCTTC
CASSQDRLAGVNEQFF
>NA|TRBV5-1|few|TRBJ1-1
TGCGCCAGCAGCTTGATGGCGAACACTGAAGCTTTCTTT
CASSLMANTEAFF
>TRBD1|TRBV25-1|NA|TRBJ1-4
TGTGCCAGCAGTGATACCCCCGGGACAGGGGGTGAAAAACTGTTTTTT
CASSDTPGTGGEKLFF
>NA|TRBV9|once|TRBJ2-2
TGTGCCAGCAGCGTAGAGAACACCGGGGAGCTGTTTTTT
CASSVENTGELFF
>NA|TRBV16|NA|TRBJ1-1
TGTGCCAGCAGCCAATCGGGGCAACCGAACACTGAAGCTTTCTTT
CASSQSGQPNTEAFF
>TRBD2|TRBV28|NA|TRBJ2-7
TGTGCCAGCAGTTTACCTTTAGCGGGAGCCTACGAGCAGTACTTC
CASSLPLAGAYEQYF
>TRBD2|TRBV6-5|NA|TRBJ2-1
TGTGCCAGCAGTTCGGGCGGGAGGGCCGGCTACAATGAGCAGTTCTTC
CASSSGGRAGYNEQFF
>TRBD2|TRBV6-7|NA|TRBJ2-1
TGTGCCAGCCCCGAGCGTCTCATTAAGAAGCGGGAGGCGTACAATGAGCAGTTCTTC
CASPERLIKKREAYNEQFF
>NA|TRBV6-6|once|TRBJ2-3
TGTGCCAGCAGACCCGGGGGGCGCCTCACAGATACGCAGTATTTT
CASRPGGRLTDTQYF
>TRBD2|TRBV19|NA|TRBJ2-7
TGTGCCAGTTCCGCTCTAGCGGGAGAGGGGTACGAGCAGTACTTC
CASSALAGEGYEQYF
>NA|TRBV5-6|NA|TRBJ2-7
TGTGCCAGCAGCTTCCCTAGCCCCTCCGAGCAGTACTTC
CASSFPSPSEQYF
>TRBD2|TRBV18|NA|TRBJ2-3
TGTGCCAGCTCACCAGTTCCAGCGGGAGAGTTCACAGATACGCAGTATTTT
CASSPVPAGEFTDTQYF
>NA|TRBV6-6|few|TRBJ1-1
TGTGCCAGCAGTTCTTGGGGGTTGAACACTGAAGCTTTCTTT
CASSSWGLNTEAFF
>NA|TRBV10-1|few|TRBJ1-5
TGCGCCAGCAGTGAGACGATCAATCAGCCCCAGCATTTT
CASSETINQPQHF
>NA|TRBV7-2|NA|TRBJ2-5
TGTGCCAGCAGCTTAGAGGGGCTAGCTCTTCCCGAGACCCAGTACTTC
CASSLEGLALPETQYF
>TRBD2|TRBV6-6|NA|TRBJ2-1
TGTGCCAGCAGAACTATAGCGGGAAGCTCCTACAATGAGCAGTTCTTC
CASRTIAGSSYNEQFF
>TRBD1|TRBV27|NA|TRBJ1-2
TGTGCCAGCAGTCCCCGACAGACAGGGGCCGGCTACACCTTC
CASSPRQTGAGYTF
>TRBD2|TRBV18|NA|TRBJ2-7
TGTGCCAGCTCCCCGGGACTAGGAGGTTCCTACGAGCAGTACTTC
CASSPGLGGSYEQYF
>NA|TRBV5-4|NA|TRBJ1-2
TGTGCCAGCAGCTTGATGGGAGAGAATGGCTACACCTTC
CASSLMGENGYTF
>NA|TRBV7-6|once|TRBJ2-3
TGTGCCAGCAGCTTAGGAGGGCTGGGAGATACGCAGTATTTT
CASSLGGLGDTQYF
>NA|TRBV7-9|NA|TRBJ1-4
TGTGCCAGCGCCCGGGGGGCGGGTGAAAAACTGTTTTTT
CASARGAGEKLFF
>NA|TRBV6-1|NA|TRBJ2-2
TGTGCCAGCAGTGGAGACACGAACACCGGGGAGCTGTTTTTT
CASSGDTNTGELFF
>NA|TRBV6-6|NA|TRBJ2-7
TGTGCCAGCAGTTACGATAGCGTAGGAACGGCCTACGAGCAGTACTTC
CASSYDSVGTAYEQYF
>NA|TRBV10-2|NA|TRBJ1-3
TGCGCCAGCAGTGAGTCAGGACAGACTCTCTCTGGAAACACCATATATTTT
CASSESGQTLSGNTIYF
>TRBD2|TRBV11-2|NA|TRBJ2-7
TGTGCCAGCAGCAAACTAGCGGGGAGCTCCTACGAGCAGTACTTC
CASSKLAGSSYEQYF
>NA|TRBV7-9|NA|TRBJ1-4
TGTGCCAGCAGCCCCGGGAGGGGCCAAGAGGTGACTAATGAAAAACTGTTTTTT
CASSPGRGQEVTNEKLFF
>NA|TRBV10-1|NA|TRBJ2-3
TGCGCCAGCAGTGAGTCTGGGCTAGTGGGCACAGATACGCAGTATTTT
CASSESGLVGTDTQYF
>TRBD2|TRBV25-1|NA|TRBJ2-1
TGTGCCAGCAGAGGGACTAGCGGACCCACCTACAATGAGCAGTTCTTC
CASRGTSGPTYNEQFF
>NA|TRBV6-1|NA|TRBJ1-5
TGTGCCAGCAGACAAGGACAGCCGAATCAGCCCCAGCATTTT
CASRQGQPNQPQHF
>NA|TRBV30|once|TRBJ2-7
TGTGCCTGCATCCCAGGCCGAACCTACGAGCAGTACTTC
CACIPGRTYEQYF
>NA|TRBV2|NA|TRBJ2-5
TGTGCCAGCAGTGAAAGGCTAGCGCAAGAGACCCAGTACTTC
CASSERLAQETQYF
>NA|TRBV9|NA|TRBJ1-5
TGTGCCAGCAGCGTAGACCAGGGGACTCCGATCAGCCCAGATCAGCCCCAGCATTTT
CASSVDQGTPISPDQPQHF
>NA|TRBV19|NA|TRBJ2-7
TGTGCCAGTAGTATAGCGGTCTCCACCTACGAGCAGTACTTC
CASSIAVSTYEQYF
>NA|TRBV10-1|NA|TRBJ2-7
TGCGCCAGCAGCTGTACTTCCAGGCCTGTTGCCGCAAAGTACTTC
CASSCTSRPVAAKYF
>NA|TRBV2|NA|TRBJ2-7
TGTGCCAGCAGTGTGGGCAGGGGCTCAGGGGAGCAGTACTTC
CASSVGRGSGEQYF
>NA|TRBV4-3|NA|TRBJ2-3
TGCGCCAGCAGCCAAGTACCGGGGCGGACAGATACGCAGTATTTT
CASSQVPGRTDTQYF
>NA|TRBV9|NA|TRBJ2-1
TGTGCCAGCAGCCCCCGGGGTAATTGGGAGCGGAGTTCCTACAATGAGCAGTTCTTC
CASSPRGNWERSSYNEQFF
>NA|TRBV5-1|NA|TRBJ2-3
TGCGCCAGCAGCTTTGGGAGGAATACAGATACGCAGTATTTT
CASSFGRNTDTQYF
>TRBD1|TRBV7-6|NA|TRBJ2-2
TGTGCCAGCAGCGGGTTCAGGGGGCGGACCGGGGAGCTGTTTTTT
CASSGFRGRTGELFF
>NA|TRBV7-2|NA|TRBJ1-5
TGTGCCAGCAGCTCAAGGTTAAATCAGCCCCAGCATTTT
CASSSRLNQPQHF
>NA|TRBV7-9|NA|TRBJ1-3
TGTGCCAGCAGCCCTTACGGGGAGTCTGGAAACACCATATATTTT
CASSPYGESGNTIYF
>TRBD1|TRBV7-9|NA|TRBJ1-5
TGTGCCAGCAGCTTTCAGGGGACAGGCTATAGCAATCAGCCCCAGCATTTT
CASSFQGTGYSNQPQHF
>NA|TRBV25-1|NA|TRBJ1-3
TGTGCCAGCAGTGAGTTAGGAAACACCATATATTTT
CASSELGNTIYF
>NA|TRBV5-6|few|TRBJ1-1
TGTGCCAGCAGCTTCAGACAGTTGAACACTGAAGCTTTCTTT
CASSFRQLNTEAFF
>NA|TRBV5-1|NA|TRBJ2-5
TGCGCCAGCAGCCCCCGAGGAGTTCAAGAGACCCAGTACTTC
CASSPRGVQETQYF
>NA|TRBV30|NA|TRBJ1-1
TGTGCCCGGGGACACCTGAACACTGAAGCTTTCTTT
CARGHLNTEAFF
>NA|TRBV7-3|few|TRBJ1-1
TGTGCCAGCAGCTCTGGGTCGAGCACTGAAGCTTTCTTT
CASSSGSSTEAFF
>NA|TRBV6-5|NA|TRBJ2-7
TGTGCCAGCGCTTTCGGTTACGAGCAGTACTTC
CASAFGYEQYF
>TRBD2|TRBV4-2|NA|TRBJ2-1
TGTGCCAGCAGCCACGGGACTAGCGGGAGGGATGACAATGAGCAGTTCTTC
CASSHGTSGRDDNEQFF